A selection of T cell receptor beta chains follows, all from one sample in a study of CD8+ T cells in alopecia areata. Repertoires were generated with immunoSEQ multiplex PCR, while TCRdb's copy carries only in-frame clones and drops some. Seen here are over 150,000 clones, roughly 50% observed once, and the top ten hold 10% to 12%. The sample consisted of CD8+ T cells sorted from blood, taken at week 24, from a patient treated with tofacitinib. Every receptor here comes from a human donor with alopecia areata. Each CDR3 is given without its conserved first and last residue.

13	TRBV5-1	TRBJ2-3	ASSPGTGGTDTQY
13	TRBV6-1	TRBJ1-5	ASSVAWNSNQPQH
9	TRBV12-5	TRBJ2-1	ASGSGNEQF
11	TRBV4-3	TRBJ2-7	ASSQDIGYEQY
10	TRBV7-9	TRBJ2-2	ASSYATGELF
7	TRBV7-2	TRBJ2-1	ASEGGQF
15	TRBV11-2	TRBJ2-2	ASSSDTGQPNTGELF
12	TRBV11-2	TRBJ1-1	ASRAIGQGPEAF
11	TRBV7-2	TRBJ2-7	ASSGSGFYEQY
12	TRBV19	TRBJ2-7	ASSIGQGAYEQY
14	TRBV5-1	TRBJ2-7	ASSNDLPGSSYEQY
14	TRBV27	TRBJ2-7	ASSPSRGYSSYEQY
10	TRBV29-1	TRBJ2-3	SVVGSTDTQY
12	TRBV11-2	TRBJ2-5	ASSPMDRQETQY
12	TRBV9	TRBJ2-7	ASSVAQGADEQY
11	TRBV5-4	TRBJ1-2	ASSSRGTDGYT
11	TRBV29-1	TRBJ2-7	SVRLEGGYEQY
12	TRBV7-9	TRBJ1-5	ASSLDWGNQPQH
11	TRBV30	TRBJ2-1	ALDRGRGNEQF
17	TRBV14	TRBJ2-2	ASSQVPLSDRPNTGELF
11	TRBV5-4	TRBJ2-1	ASSLDPSGEQF
11	TRBV13	TRBJ1-2	ASSLAGNYGYT
14	TRBV29-1	TRBJ2-3	SVVWVQTGRTDTQY
11	TRBV19	TRBJ2-1	ASSMTRPNEQF
14	TRBV27	TRBJ2-3	ASSLLPRVLSDTQY
14	TRBV9	TRBJ1-2	ASSVVEQGSGYGYT
16	TRBV5-1	TRBJ2-7	ASSLDVIRTGGSYEQY
9	TRBV19	TRBJ2-1	AIKTGNEQF